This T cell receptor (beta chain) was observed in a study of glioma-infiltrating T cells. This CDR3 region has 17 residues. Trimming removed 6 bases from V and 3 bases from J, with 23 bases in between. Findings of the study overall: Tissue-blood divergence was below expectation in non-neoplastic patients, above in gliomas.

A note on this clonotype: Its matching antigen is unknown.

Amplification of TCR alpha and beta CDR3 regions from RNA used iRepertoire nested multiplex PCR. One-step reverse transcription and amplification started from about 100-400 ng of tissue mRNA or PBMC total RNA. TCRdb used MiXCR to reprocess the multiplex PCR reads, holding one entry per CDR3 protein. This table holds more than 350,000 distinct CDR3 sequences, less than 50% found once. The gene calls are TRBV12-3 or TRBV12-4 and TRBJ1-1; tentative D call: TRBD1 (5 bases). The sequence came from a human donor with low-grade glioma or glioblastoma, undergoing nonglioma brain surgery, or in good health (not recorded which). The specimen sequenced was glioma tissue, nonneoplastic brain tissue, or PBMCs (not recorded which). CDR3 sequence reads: CASSVLGGLMGDTEAFF. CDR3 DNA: TGTGCCAGCAGCGTATTGGGAGGGCTAATGGGGGACACTGAAGCTTTCTTT.